This T cell receptor beta chain stems from a study of T cell clonality in common variable immunodeficiency. In the case of this clone: Its cognate antigen is unknown. The observed sequence ends 3 residues before the CDR3 terminus, with the missing tail filled in from the germline J gene.

Generated by immunoSEQ multiplex PCR, the TCRdb table keeps only in-frame clones and is missing some. The sample has tens of thousands of clones, none seen only once; the top ten hold 6.5% to 8%. This CDR3 contains 15 residues. Germline assignment: CDR1 LNHDA and CDR2 SQIVND (reference sequence). Trimming took off 3 bases at V and 4 bases at J, with 13 bases between the two ends. Study findings and constraints: In common variable immunodeficiency, TCR beta chains reportedly carried fewer deletions and N-nucleotide insertions. Patient heterogeneity in the CVID cohort limited correlations between repertoire features and clinical complications.

The sequencing input was peripheral blood mononuclear cells. The clonotype originates from a human donor with common variable immunodeficiency. The chain employs TRBV19 and TRBJ1-5, with a tentative D call TRBD1 (5 bases). The CDR3 loop is CASSIPGSYNQPQHF. The sequenced CDR3 bases are TGTGCCAGTAGTATTCCAGGGAGTTATAATCAGCCC.